The T cell receptor beta chain described here comes from a study of cytomegalovirus exposure and HLA in healthy donors. Notes on the study in general: The likely origin of a cluster of highly shared sequence variants was a sequencing artifact. A later analysis associated some 16,000 TCR beta sequences with HLA alleles at a 0.05 false discovery rate. By HLA locus, TCR association rates varied in a later analysis, with DRB1 showing the most and HLA-C the fewest.

In the PCR, 60 Vbeta and 13 Jbeta primers were used. TCRdb's copy holds only in-frame clones and misses some; the assay was immunoSEQ multiplex PCR. In the table there are 100,000 to 150,000 clones, about 81% of which are singletons. On this clone itself: Its target is not known.

This clonotype was sampled from a woman under 40 in good health and CMV-seronegative. The sequenced sample consisted of PBMCs.

The CDR3 nucleotides read TGTGCCAGGGGGGACCGGCGGGATACTGAAGCTTTCTTT. This gives the protein CARGDRRDTEAFF. This chain uses TRBV21-1 with TRBJ1-1. TRBV21-1 represents a pseudogene. This CDR3 has 13 amino acids.